The 26 T cell receptor beta chains presented below share a single source sample, sequenced in a study of Ad26.COV2.S vaccination and SARS-CoV-2 variants (dated by TCRdb to the early 2020s). To prepare the library, the immunoSEQ multiplex PCR assay was applied. TCRdb mirrors the immuneACCESS table, restricted to in-frame sequences. Some clones are absent from its copies; in checked studies, under half trace to an unresolved V gene, and the reason for the others is unknown. This sample has around 370,000 clones in its table, and about 85% of those were observed once. About 3.3% of the sample rests with the top ten. Taken with the paper, the label for treatment or condition translates to: some 19 received Ad26.COV2.S at low or high dose, single or two shots; several received placebo; per-sample allocation not given. Repertoires of vaccine and placebo recipients were sequenced from samples collected on day 63 after the first injection.

The material was peripheral blood, obtained in a trial of Ad26.COV2.S vaccine versus placebo. The receptors stem from a person aged 18 to 65 who received the Ad26.COV2.S COVID-19 vaccine or a placebo.

In its sample, this clone was seen a few times. This chain links TRBV19 with TRBJ1-6; tentative D call: TRBD1 (5 bases). V was pared by 5 bases and J by 4 bases, with 15 bases between. In germline, CDR1 is LNHDA, CDR2 SQIVND (reference sequence). This CDR3 contains 16 residues. The CDR3 region has the DNA TGTGCCAGTAGTGCCGACGGAACAGGATATAATTCACCCCTCCACTTT. As protein: CASSADGTGYNSPLHF.

Comments on this clone: Different DNA sequences within this sample yield the same CDR3. The genes are TRBV9 and TRBJ1-1; no firm D call. V was cut by 0 bases and J by 1 base, with 4 bases left in between. This CDR3 is built from 13 residues. CDR1 is SGDLS, CDR2 YYNGEE, per germline. The CDR3 loop reads CASSVAGNTEAFF. In DNA form, the CDR3 reads TGTGCCAGCAGCGTAGCCGGGAACACTGAAGCTTTCTTT.

The rearrangement joins TRBV5-1 to TRBJ2-2; D remains unclear. Per germline, CDR1 SGHRS and CDR2 YFSETQ. V was clipped by 0 bases and J by 1 base, with 7 bases between them. There are 15 residues in the CDR3. In DNA, the CDR3 is TGCGCCAGCAGCTTGGAGTTGCTGAACACCGGGGAGCTGTTTTTT. It is translated as CASSLELLNTGELFF.

The rearrangement joins TRBV4-3 to TRBJ2-3; D not resolved. The V gene's germline CDR1 is LGHNA and CDR2 YSLEER. CDR3 length: 15 amino acids. Deletions cut 1 base from V and 3 bases from J, with 11 bases between. The CDR3 loop reads CASSQASVRTDTQYF. As DNA, the CDR3 is TGCGCCAGCAGCCAAGCCTCCGTGCGAACAGATACGCAGTATTTT.

The gene calls are TRBV9 and TRBJ1-2; D gene unclear. The germline CDR1 and CDR2 sequences are SGDLS and YYNGEE. CDR3 length: 13 amino acids. The V gene lost 6 bases and the J gene lost 4 bases, with 13 bases spanning the gap. CDR3 region: CASTRNPGYGYTF. DNA for the CDR3: TGTGCCAGCACCCGTAATCCGGGCTATGGCTACACCTTC.

DNA of the CDR3: TGTGCCAGCAGTTTAGCAGCGGGAGCCCCAGATACGCAGTATTTT. Residues: CASSLAAGAPDTQYF. The chain carries TRBV27 and TRBJ2-3, with 8 bases lining up with TRBD2. CDR3 length: 15 residues. The germline gives CDR1 MNHEY, CDR2 SMNVEV (reference sequence). The V segment lost 2 bases and the J segment 4 bases; nucleotides outside the gene matches: 5.

The chain is built from TRBV18 and TRBJ1-1; D is possibly TRBD1 (6 bases). This CDR3 comprises 15 residues. With 3 bases removed from V and 4 bases from J, the gap between germline ends came to 15 bases. Germline V gene data show CDR1 as KGHSH and CDR2 as LQKENI. The CDR3 sequence: CASSPGQLKVTEAFF. DNA of the CDR3: TGTGCCAGCTCACCGGGACAATTGAAAGTCACTGAAGCTTTCTTT.

This clone occurred many times. This rearrangement joins TRBV19 to TRBJ2-7; D remains ambiguous. CDR3 length: 13 amino acids. The germline V gene encodes CDR1 LNHDA and CDR2 SQIVND (reference sequence). Trimming took 3 bases from V and 2 from J, leaving 8 bases between them. In nucleotides, the CDR3 is TGTGCCAGTAGTATCGGCCGGGCCTACGAGCAGTACTTC. Amino acid sequence: CASSIGRAYEQYF.

This rearrangement joins TRBV11-3 to TRBJ2-7; either TRBD1 or TRBD2 may supply D (5 bases each). CDR1 and CDR2 from the germline V gene are SGHNT and YENEEA. The V gene lost 4 bases and the J gene lost 7 bases, with 17 bases spanning the gap. CDR3 size: 14 residues. The CDR3 bases are TGTGCCAGCAGCTCCCAAGGCGCCGAGGGGGAGCAGTACTTC. Amino acid sequence: CASSSQGAEGEQYF.

The rearrangement links TRBV9 to TRBJ2-2, with D possibly matching TRBD1 (6 bases). The CDR3 totals 14 residues. Trimming left V 4 bases short and J 3 bases short, with 10 bases between. Looked up from germline, CDR1 is SGDLS and CDR2 is YYNGEE. CDR3 residues: CASSRTADTGELFF. The CDR3 DNA follows: TGTGCCAGCAGCCGGACAGCAGACACCGGGGAGCTGTTTTTT.

This chain uses TRBV11-2 with TRBJ2-7, with D possibly TRBD1 on 6 matching bases. CDR1 and CDR2 from the germline V gene are SGHAT and FQNNGV. The CDR3 has 14 amino acids. V was trimmed by 5 bases and J by 3 bases, leaving 14 bases between them. The CDR3 DNA reads TGTGCCAGCAGCCCCAGGGTACAGGGCTACGAGCAGTACTTC. Translating it yields CASSPRVQGYEQYF.

The J gene is TRBJ2-7, the V gene TRBV29-1; D uncertain. The CDR3 is 11 residues long. Trimming pared 5 bases from V and 2 bases from J, leaving 7 bases between. The V gene's germline CDR1 is SQVTM and CDR2 ANQGSEA. CDR3 sequence: CSVNSPYEQYF. For the CDR3, the DNA is TGCAGCGTTAACAGTCCCTACGAGCAGTACTTC.

The chain uses TRBV11-2 and TRBJ2-7; D is possibly TRBD1 (5 bases). Germline loops: CDR1 SGHAT, CDR2 FQNNGV. With 0 bases removed from V and 2 bases from J, the gap between germline ends came to 11 bases. The CDR3 sequence is 15 residues long. CDR3 nucleotides: TGTGCCAGCAGCTTAGATCTCGGACAAACCTACGAGCAGTACTTC. This translates into CASSLDLGQTYEQYF.

This clone was observed a single time. The rearrangement uses TRBV2 and TRBJ2-7; 7 nucleotides line up with TRBD2. This CDR3 has 15 residues. The V and J ends lost 7 bases and 5 bases, in that order; junction bases with no gene match: 14. Per germline, CDR1 SNHLY and CDR2 FYNNEI. The CDR3 spells CASTERASGGDEQYF. Written as DNA, the CDR3 is TGTGCCAGCACCGAAAGGGCTAGCGGAGGGGACGAGCAGTACTTC.

This chain joins TRBV3-1 (or the pseudogene TRBV3-2) and TRBJ2-1; 7 nucleotides line up with TRBD2. Germline lookup yields CDR1 LGHDT and CDR2 YNNKEL (reference sequence). The CDR3 sequence is 16 residues long. V was pared by 0 bases and J by 4 bases, with 6 bases of the junction left unmatched. In nucleotides, the CDR3 is TGTGCCAGCAGCCAAGACCAGAGGGACTATTACAATGAGCAGTTCTTC. Amino acids: CASSQDQRDYYNEQFF.

The chain combines TRBV7-2 with TRBJ2-6, with D unclear. Germline V gene sequence: CDR1 SGHTA, CDR2 FQGNSA. The V gene lost 1 base and the J gene lost 0 bases, with 13 bases spanning the gap. This CDR3 spans 18 amino acids. The CDR3 region is CASSLVSQPGSGANVLTF. CDR3 nucleotides: TGTGCCAGCAGCTTAGTTTCACAGCCCGGCTCTGGGGCCAACGTCCTGACTTTC.

The chain is built from TRBV5-1 and TRBJ2-1; a weak D match, TRBD1 (6 bases). This CDR3 comprises 15 residues. Trimming stripped 4 bases from V and 3 bases from J, with 14 bases between. The germline V gene has CDR1 SGHRS and CDR2 YFSETQ. The CDR3 is CASSLPQTGYNEQFF. The CDR3 DNA reads as TGCGCCAGCAGCCTTCCCCAGACAGGCTACAATGAGCAGTTCTTC.

The rearrangement joins TRBV19 to TRBJ2-7; TRBD2 might be the D (5 bases). CDR1 LNHDA and CDR2 SQIVND come from the germline V gene (reference sequence). Trimming took 3 bases from V and 1 from J, leaving 13 bases between them. The CDR3 is 15 amino acids. The CDR3 protein is CASSIAGETSYEQYF. The CDR3 coding sequence is TGTGCCAGTAGTATTGCCGGGGAGACATCCTACGAGCAGTACTTC.

The J gene is TRBJ1-2, the V gene TRBV2; D remains ambiguous. The V gene's germline CDR1 is SNHLY and CDR2 FYNNEI. This CDR3 region has 13 residues. Trimming took off 3 bases at V and 4 bases at J, with 9 bases between the two ends. The CDR3 sequence is CASSDPGSYGYTF. The CDR3 DNA reads as TGTGCCAGCAGTGACCCCGGGAGCTATGGCTACACCTTC.

This clone was recorded a few times. This chain links TRBV29-1 with TRBJ1-6, with 7 bases matching TRBD1. Trimming removed 6 bases from V and 6 bases from J; junction bases left unmatched: 5. The CDR3 has 13 residues. Looked up from germline, CDR1 is SQVTM and CDR2 is ANQGSEA. The CDR3 loop reads CSVQGTANSPLHF. CDR3 DNA sequence: TGCAGCGTCCAAGGGACAGCTAATTCACCCCTCCACTTT.

The table lists this clone with a count of one. This chain uses TRBV4-1 with TRBJ2-7; D unresolved. The CDR3 has 14 residues. Trimming shortened V by 3 bases and J by 2 bases, and 11 bases separated the two germline ends. Germline loops: CDR1 MGHRA, CDR2 YSYEKL. CDR3 nucleotides: TGCGCCAGCAGCCACGTCCAGGCCCCCTACGAGCAGTACTTC. Residues: CASSHVQAPYEQYF.

The chain has TRBV15 and TRBJ2-7, with D perhaps matching TRBD1 (6 bases). The CDR3 has 14 residues. The V end was cut by 0 bases, the J end by 2 bases, with 8 bases between. Germline V CDR1 and CDR2: LNHNV, YYDKDF (reference sequence). This CDR3 reads CATSRDRTAYEQYF. The DNA of the CDR3 is TGTGCCACCAGCAGAGATCGGACAGCCTACGAGCAGTACTTC.

The J gene is TRBJ2-7, the V gene TRBV10-3; D ambiguous. CDR3 size: 12 residues. Germline assignment: CDR1 ENHRY and CDR2 SYGVKD. V lost 4 bases, J lost 6 bases, and 10 bases lay in between. CDR3 bases: TGTGCCATCAGTGGACTGGCAGCCGAGCAGTACTTC. This translates into CAISGLAAEQYF.

The rearrangement links TRBV6-5 to TRBJ1-1, with D unclear. The CDR3 sequence is 14 residues long. CDR1 is MNHEY and CDR2 is SVGAGI in the germline V gene. The V end was cut by 2 bases, the J end by 5 bases, with 12 bases between. The DNA of the CDR3 is TGTGCCAGCAGTTACCGGGCCCAGGCTACTGAAGCTTTCTTT. Residues: CASSYRAQATEAFF.

J is TRBJ2-1 and V is TRBV14; the D is unclear. Per the germline V gene, CDR1 is SGHDN and CDR2 is FVKESK. Trimming left V 8 bases short and J 3 bases short, with 5 bases between. The CDR3 contains 11 residues. The CDR3 spells CASGFYNEQFF. Here the CDR3 DNA reads TGTGCCAGCGGTTTCTACAATGAGCAGTTCTTC.

The rearrangement joins TRBV7-9 to TRBJ2-1; D is perhaps TRBD2 (6 bases). The germline gives CDR1 SEHNR, CDR2 FQNEAQ (reference sequence). V lost 2 bases to trimming and J lost 5 bases, with 10 bases between them. CDR3 length: 14 residues. The chain's CDR3 is CASSLSSGHNEQFF. CDR3 nucleotide sequence: TGTGCCAGCAGCTTAAGTAGCGGTCACAATGAGCAGTTCTTC.